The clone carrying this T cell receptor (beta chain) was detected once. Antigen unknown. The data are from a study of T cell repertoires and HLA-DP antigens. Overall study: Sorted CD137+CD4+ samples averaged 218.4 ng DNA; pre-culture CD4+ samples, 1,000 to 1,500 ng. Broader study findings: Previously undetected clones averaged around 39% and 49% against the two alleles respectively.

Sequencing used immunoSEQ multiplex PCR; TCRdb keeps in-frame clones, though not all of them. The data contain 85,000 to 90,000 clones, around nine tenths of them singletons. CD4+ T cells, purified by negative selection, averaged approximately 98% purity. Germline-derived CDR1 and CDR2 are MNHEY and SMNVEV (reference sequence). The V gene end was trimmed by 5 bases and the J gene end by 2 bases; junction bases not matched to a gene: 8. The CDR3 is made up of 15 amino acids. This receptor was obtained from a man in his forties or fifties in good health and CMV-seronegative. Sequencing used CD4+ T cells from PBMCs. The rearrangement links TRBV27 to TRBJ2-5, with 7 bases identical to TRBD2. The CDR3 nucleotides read TGTGCCAGCAGTATAACCGGGACTACACAAGAGACCCAGTACTTC. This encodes CASSITGTTQETQYF.